The rows below give T cell receptor beta chains drawn from one sample of a study of shared clonotypes between healthy human individuals. Here immunoSEQ multiplex PCR was the method, and the copy in TCRdb shows in-frame clones only, minus some. The sample shows 2 million to 2.5 million clones, under 97% of them seen only once. The sample was naive CD4+ T cells sorted from blood. Receptor source: a man younger than 35 in good health. CDR3s leave out the opening cysteine and the closing phenylalanine or tryptophan. Fields, in order: V gene, CDR3 protein.

TRBV5-1 ASSSRDRGTYEQY
TRBV6-5 ASRNSGTGELF
TRBV27 ASSSTLLAGSYNEQF
TRBV19 ASSIRGTGTGELF
TRBV28 ASSLMDRVRIGQY
TRBV28 ASRARDRGLYEQY
TRBV19 ASSPRQGVLTGELF
TRBV18 ASSPPLPSGTYEQY
TRBV25-1 ASSESVTGGSFEKLF
TRBV29-1 SVTKTGTGSYGYT
TRBV5-1 ASSLGDSYNEQF
TRBV19 ASSITGGDTGELF
TRBV25-1 ASSELTGSVPYT
TRBV7-6 ASSVLAGLQETQY
TRBV5-1 ASSTGGSDEAF
TRBV7-2 ASSLVGQANQPQH
TRBV19 ASSITGAFSGNTIY
TRBV7-9 ASSLGLDTGGSGYT
TRBV6-5 ASTARSSSGNTIY
TRBV5-6 ASSLVGLAINEQF
TRBV7-3 ASSLASGGSYNEQF
TRBV15 ATSSFETGGSYGYT
TRBV30 AWSVLGGRAVTSTDTQY
TRBV11-3 ASSSSGGTYEQY
TRBV4-1 ASSQVKGIPYEQY
TRBV15 ATRGPDEKLF
TRBV14 ASSQVRGSNTGELF